One and the same sample provided the 8 T cell receptor beta chains below, sequenced in a study of technical replicates of blood from several donors. Only in-frame clones appear in the TCRdb table, and some are missing; sequencing was by immunoSEQ multiplex PCR. The table has 65,000 to 95,000 clones, 95% to 98% seen once. Sequencing was carried out using T cells isolated from PBMCs. Receptor source: a human donor in good health.

CDR3 sequence reads: CASSLAGGREGLNTEAFF. The CDR3 region has the DNA TGCGCCAGCAGCTTGGCGGGAGGCCGGGAAGGGCTGAACACTGAAGCTTTCTTT. The V and J genes are TRBV5-1 and TRBJ1-1, with D unresolved. Trimming took off 0 bases at V and 0 bases at J, with 18 bases between the two ends. This CDR3 is built from 18 residues. From germline, CDR1 is SGHRS and CDR2 YFSETQ. Drawing the rest from reference TRBV5-1 and TRBJ1-1, the complete variable domain is KAGVTQTPRYLIKTRGQQVTLSCSPISGHRSVSWYQQTPGQGLQFLFEYFSETQRNKGNFPGRFSGRQFSNSRSEMNVSTLELGDSALYLCASSLAGGREGLNTEAFFGQGTRLTVV.

This clone was counted only a few times. The chain combines TRBV7-3 with TRBJ2-7; D is possibly TRBD2 (6 bases). CDR1 is SGHTA, CDR2 FQGTGA, per germline. This CDR3 has 13 residues. V lost 2 bases to trimming and J lost 1 base, with 6 bases between them. CDR3 region: CASSLGRSYEQYF. CDR3 nucleotides: TGTGCCAGCAGCTTAGGGAGGTCCTACGAGCAGTACTTC.

The rearrangement links TRBV9 to TRBJ2-3, with D perhaps matching TRBD1 (5 bases). The germline V and J ends were trimmed by 4 bases and 2 bases, with 14 bases remaining between them. This CDR3 has 15 amino acids. Germline values: CDR1 SGDLS, CDR2 YYNGEE. The DNA of the CDR3 is TGTGCCAGCAGCCCAGCAGGGTTGGACACAGATACGCAGTATTTT. Translation: CASSPAGLDTDTQYF.

The V gene is TRBV4-1, the J gene TRBJ2-1; 7 bases match TRBD2. This CDR3 contains 14 residues. V was clipped by 0 bases and J by 5 bases; unmatched bases: 1. Per germline, CDR1 MGHRA and CDR2 YSYEKL. The CDR3 bases are TGCGCCAGCAGCCAAGACGGGAGGAACAATGAGCAGTTCTTC. Its protein product is CASSQDGRNNEQFF.

CDR3 nucleotide sequence: TGCGCCAGCAGTGCGAAGACCGCCCGCGGTGACTATGGCTACACCTTC. Translating gives CASSAKTARGDYGYTF. The chain couples TRBV5-1 to TRBJ1-2; D is unresolved. The germline CDR1 and CDR2 sequences are SGHRS and YFSETQ. Trimming took 5 bases from V and 3 from J, leaving 20 bases between them. The CDR3 spans 16 residues. The full variable domain, in which reference TRBV5-1 and TRBJ1-2 provide the parts outside the CDR3, is KAGVTQTPRYLIKTRGQQVTLSCSPISGHRSVSWYQQTPGQGLQFLFEYFSETQRNKGNFPGRFSGRQFSNSRSEMNVSTLELGDSALYLCASSAKTARGDYGYTFGSGTRLTVV.

V and J are TRBV16 and TRBJ1-2; TRBD1 aligns across 8 bases. The CDR3 totals 14 residues. Trimming cost V 2 bases and J 3 bases; bases outside gene matches: 2. Germline CDR1 KGHSY, CDR2 FQNENV. This chain's CDR3 is CASSQNRGYYGYTF. The DNA for the CDR3 is TGTGCCAGCAGCCAAAACAGGGGGTACTATGGCTACACCTTC.

The chain has TRBV6-1 and TRBJ2-7; 11 bases fit TRBD2. Germline assignment: CDR1 MNHNS and CDR2 SASEGT. The CDR3 covers 14 residues. Trimming cost V 6 bases and J 8 bases; bases outside gene matches: 9. The CDR3 region has the DNA TGTGCCAGCAGAACTAGCGGGGGCCCCGGGAAGCAGTACTTC. This encodes CASRTSGGPGKQYF.

The chain uses TRBV18 and TRBJ2-1, with a weak D call TRBD1 (5 bases). The germline V and J ends were trimmed by 4 bases and 6 bases, with 19 bases remaining between them. CDR3 length: 16 residues. Germline CDR1 is KGHSH and CDR2 is LQKENI. The CDR3, as DNA: TGTGCCAGCTCACAGGAACCGGGCCCAGGGTTCAATGAGCAGTTCTTC. The encoded protein is CASSQEPGPGFNEQFF.